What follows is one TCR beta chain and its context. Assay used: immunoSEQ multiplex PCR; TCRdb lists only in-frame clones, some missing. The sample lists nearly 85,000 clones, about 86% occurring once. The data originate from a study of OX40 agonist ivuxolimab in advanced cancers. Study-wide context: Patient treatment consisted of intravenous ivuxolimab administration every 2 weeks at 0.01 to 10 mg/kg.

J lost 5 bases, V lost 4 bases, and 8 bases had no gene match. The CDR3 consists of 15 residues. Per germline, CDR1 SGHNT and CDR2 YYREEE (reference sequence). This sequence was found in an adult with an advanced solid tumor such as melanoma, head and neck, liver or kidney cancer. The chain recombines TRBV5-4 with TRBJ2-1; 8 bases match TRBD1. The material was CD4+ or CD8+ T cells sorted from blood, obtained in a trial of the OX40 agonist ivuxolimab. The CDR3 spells CASSPRVDRDNEQFF. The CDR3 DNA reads TGTGCCAGCAGCCCGCGGGTGGACAGGGACAATGAGCAGTTCTTC.